These 5 T cell receptor beta chains share one sample of origin, sequenced in a study of CD8+ T cells in alopecia areata. Investigators isolated RNA and reverse transcribed it into cDNA to act as the sequencing template. Assay used: immunoSEQ multiplex PCR; TCRdb lists only in-frame clones, some missing. The sample carries approximately 190,000 clones, 58% recorded once. Noted treatment: oral pan-JAK inhibitor, 5-10 mg twice daily. The sample was CD4+ T cells sorted from blood, taken at week 24, from a patient treated with tofacitinib. The receptors stem from a human donor with alopecia areata.

This clone came up a few times. The chain employs TRBV7-2 and TRBJ1-1; D ambiguous. The germline V gene has CDR1 SGHTA and CDR2 FQGNSA. V lost 1 base to trimming and J lost 5 bases, with 11 bases between them. This CDR3 has 14 residues. CDR3 residues: CASSLEVLGTEAFF. Here the CDR3 DNA reads TGTGCCAGCAGCTTAGAAGTGTTAGGGACTGAAGCTTTCTTT. Using reference TRBV7-2 and TRBJ1-1 for the parts outside the CDR3, the full variable domain is GAGVSQSPSNKVTEKGKDVELRCDPISGHTALYWYRQSLGQGLEFLIYFQGNSAPDKSGLPSDRFSAERTGGSVSTLTIQRTQQEDSAVYLCASSLEVLGTEAFFGQGTRLTVV.

The chain couples TRBV25-1 to TRBJ2-5; 7 nucleotides align to TRBD2. V was pared by 3 bases and J by 1 base, with 2 bases of the junction left unmatched. Germline values: CDR1 MGHDK, CDR2 SYGVNS. The CDR3 length is 14 residues. In DNA form, the CDR3 reads TGTGCCAGCAGTGAGGGGGGGGGCCAAGAGACCCAGTACTTC. This codes for CASSEGGGQETQYF.

This clone was counted a few times. This chain joins TRBV19 and TRBJ1-6; D call uncertain. The germline gives CDR1 LNHDA, CDR2 SQIVND (reference sequence). Trimming cost V 4 bases and J 4 bases, with 2 bases left between them. The CDR3 runs 12 residues. CDR3 loop: CASSTYNSPLHF. DNA for the CDR3: TGTGCCAGTAGTACTTATAATTCACCCCTCCACTTT.

This rearrangement joins TRBV6-6 to TRBJ2-3; 7 bases fit TRBD2. The CDR3 length is 16 residues. V was pared by 7 bases and J by 2 bases, with 12 bases of the junction left unmatched. Germline V gene lookup returns CDR1 MNHNY and CDR2 SVGAGI (reference sequence). The DNA for the CDR3 is TGTGCCAGCACTCTCCGGTCTAGCGGCTTCACAGATACGCAGTATTTT. It specifies CASTLRSSGFTDTQYF.

This chain connects TRBV30 to TRBJ1-5; D remains ambiguous. V was shortened by 0 bases and J by 2 bases, with 8 bases between the two germline ends. The germline V gene encodes CDR1 GTSNPN and CDR2 SVGIG (reference sequence). The CDR3 extends over 14 amino acids. The CDR3 nucleotides read TGTGCCTGGAGTGTAGACGGGGGCAATCAGCCCCAGCATTTT. This sequence encodes CAWSVDGGNQPQHF.